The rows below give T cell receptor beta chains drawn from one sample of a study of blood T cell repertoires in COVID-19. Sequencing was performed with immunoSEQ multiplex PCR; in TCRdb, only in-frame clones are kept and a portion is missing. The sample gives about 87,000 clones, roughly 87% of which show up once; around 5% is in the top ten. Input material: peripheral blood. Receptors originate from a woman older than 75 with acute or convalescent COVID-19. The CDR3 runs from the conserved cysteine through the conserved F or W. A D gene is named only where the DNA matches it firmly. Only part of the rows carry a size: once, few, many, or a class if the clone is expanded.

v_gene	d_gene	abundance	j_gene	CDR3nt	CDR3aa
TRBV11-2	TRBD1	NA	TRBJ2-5	TGTGCCAGCAGCTTAGGGGGACAGCAAGAGACCCAGTACTTC	CASSLGGQQETQYF
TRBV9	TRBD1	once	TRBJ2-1	TGTGCCAGCAGCGTAGCTAGCGGACAGGGGTTTGATGAGCAGTTCTTC	CASSVASGQGFDEQFF
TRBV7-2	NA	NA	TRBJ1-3	TGTGCCAGCAGCTTAGTTGGGGGGGGCCCTGGAAACACCATATATTTT	CASSLVGGGPGNTIYF
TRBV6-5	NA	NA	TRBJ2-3	TGTGCCAGCAGCCCACTAGCTTCCCTCGGTACGCAGTATTTT	CASSPLASLGTQYF
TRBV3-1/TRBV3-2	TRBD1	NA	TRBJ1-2	TGTGCCAGCAGCCAGTGGGACAGGATGGGTGGCTACACCTTC	CASSQWDRMGGYTF
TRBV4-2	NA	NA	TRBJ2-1	TGTGCCAGCAGCCAAGTTCCGGGAACCTACAATGAGCAGTTCTTC	CASSQVPGTYNEQFF
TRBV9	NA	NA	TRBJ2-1	TGTGCCAGCAGCGTAGGGACAGCAGCCTACAATGAGCAGTTCTTC	CASSVGTAAYNEQFF
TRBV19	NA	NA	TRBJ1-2	TGTGCCAGTACCATGGCAGGAAACTATGGCTACACCTTC	CASTMAGNYGYTF
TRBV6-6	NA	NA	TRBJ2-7	TGTGCCAGCAGATTGGGTGGAGGGGGGGAACACGAGCAGTACTTC	CASRLGGGGEHEQYF
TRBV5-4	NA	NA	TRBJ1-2	TGTGCCAGCAGCTCGCGAACCGGACAGCCCTACACCTTC	CASSSRTGQPYTF
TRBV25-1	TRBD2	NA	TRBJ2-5	TGTGCCAGCAGTGAAGGCGGGGGGCGAGGGGAGACCCAGTACTTC	CASSEGGGRGETQYF
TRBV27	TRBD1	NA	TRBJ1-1	TGTGCCAGCAGTCCGCACAGGGGGCGTGCAGCGATGAACACTGAAGCTTTCTTT	CASSPHRGRAAMNTEAFF
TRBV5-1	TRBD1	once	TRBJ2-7	TGCGCCAGCAGCCAACCGGGACAGGGAGAGCAGTACTTC	CASSQPGQGEQYF
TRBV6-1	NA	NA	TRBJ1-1	TGTGCCAGCAGTGTTGGGACTGCTTATCGTCCCACTGAAGCTTTCTTT	CASSVGTAYRPTEAFF
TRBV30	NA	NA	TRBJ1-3	TGTGCCTGGAGTGTTCTGTACCCCAGGGAAAGCTCTGGAAACACCATATATTTT	CAWSVLYPRESSGNTIYF
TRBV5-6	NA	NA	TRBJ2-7	TGTGCCAGCAGCTCCGGGACAAGCGAGCAGTACTTC	CASSSGTSEQYF
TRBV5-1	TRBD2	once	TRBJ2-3	TGCGCCAGCAGCCCCTGGACTAGCGGGGGGCGCACAGATACGCAGTATTTT	CASSPWTSGGRTDTQYF
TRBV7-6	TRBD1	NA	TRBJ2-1	TGTGCCAGCAGCCAAGAACGGACAGGCCCAAGGGTCGTCAATGAGCAGTTCTTC	CASSQERTGPRVVNEQFF
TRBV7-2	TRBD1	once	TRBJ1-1	TGTGCCAGCAGCGCCCGACAGGGGTTGAACACTGAAGCTTTCTTT	CASSARQGLNTEAFF
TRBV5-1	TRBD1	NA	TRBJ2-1	TGCGCCAGCAGCTCTCAGGGGGTTGGGGGTTACAATGAGCAGTTCTTC	CASSSQGVGGYNEQFF
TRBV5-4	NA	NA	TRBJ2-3	TGTGCCAGCAGCTCTGGACAGGATACGCAGTATTTT	CASSSGQDTQYF
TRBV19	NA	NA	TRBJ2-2	TGTGCCAGCTCAGCACTTAACCCGAAGGAGAGCCGGGGCACCGGGGAGCTGTTTTTT	CASSALNPKESRGTGELFF
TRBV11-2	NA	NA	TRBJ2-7	TGTGCCAGCAGCTTAGTTCCGGGTACCTACGAGCAGTACTTC	CASSLVPGTYEQYF
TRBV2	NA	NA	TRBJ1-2	TGTGCCAGCATCCCGACAGAAACCTATGGCTACACCTTC	CASIPTETYGYTF
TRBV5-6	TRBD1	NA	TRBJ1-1	TGTGCCAGCAGCCCGGGGACAGGGCAGAACACTGAAGCTTTCTTT	CASSPGTGQNTEAFF
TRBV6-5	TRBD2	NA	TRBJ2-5	TGTGCCAGCAGCTGGACTAGCGGGGTCCAAGAGACCCAGTACTTC	CASSWTSGVQETQYF
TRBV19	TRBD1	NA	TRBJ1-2	TGTGCCAGTAAACCGGGACAGGATAATCCCTGGGACTATGGCTACACCTTC	CASKPGQDNPWDYGYTF
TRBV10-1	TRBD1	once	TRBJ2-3	TGCGCCAGCAGTCCCGAGAGGGGGCTACCCGCAGATACGCAGTATTTT	CASSPERGLPADTQYF
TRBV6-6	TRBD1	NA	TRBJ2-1	TGTGCCAGCAGACGTCCGGGACAGGGGCTCAATGAGCAGTTCTTC	CASRRPGQGLNEQFF
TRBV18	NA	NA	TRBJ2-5	TGTGCCAGCTCACCACCGGGCGAGACCCAGTACTTC	CASSPPGETQYF
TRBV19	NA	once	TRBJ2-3	TGTGCCAGTAGTCCATCCCGGCAGCGGGCCACAGATACGCAGTATTTT	CASSPSRQRATDTQYF
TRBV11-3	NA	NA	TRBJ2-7	TGTGCCAGCAGCTTCCGCCCCGACTCCGAGCAGTACTTC	CASSFRPDSEQYF
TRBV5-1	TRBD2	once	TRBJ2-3	TGCGCCAGCAGCGCTGAGGGACTAGCGGCAGGCGCTGTAGCAGATACGCAGTATTTT	CASSAEGLAAGAVADTQYF
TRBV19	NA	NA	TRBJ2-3	TGTGCCAGTAAAGCCAGCACAGATACGCAGTATTTT	CASKASTDTQYF
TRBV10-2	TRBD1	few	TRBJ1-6	TGCGCCAGCAACGCAGGGGGCGCAGGTTCACCCCTCCACTTT	CASNAGGAGSPLHF
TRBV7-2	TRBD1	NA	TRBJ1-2	TGTGCCAGCAGCCCGGACAGGGGGAACTATGGCTACACCTTC	CASSPDRGNYGYTF